This T cell receptor (beta chain) is from a study of blood T cell repertoires in COVID-19. The CDR3 is 16 amino acids. Germline CDR1 reads SGHTA; CDR2 reads FQGNSA. Trimming at V came to 5 bases and at J to 3 bases, leaving 11 bases not matched to a gene. Authors' processing steps: How many nucleated cells were present was estimated from reference gene primer amplification. Clones were read by immunoSEQ multiplex PCR, and TCRdb kept only the in-frame ones, dropping some. The D gene and trimming were derived from the DNA, and the V and J assignments and clone size from that table. In the table there are 130,000 or so clones, approximately 81% of which are singletons.

V is TRBV7-2 and J is TRBJ2-7; 9 bases line up with TRBD2. Sequencing was carried out using peripheral blood. The sequence was collected from a woman in her sixties or seventies with active or convalescent COVID-19. For the CDR3, the DNA is TGTGCCAGCAGCCACCGCGGGGCGGGAGGGAACTACGAGCAGTACTTC. It translates to CASSHRGAGGNYEQYF.